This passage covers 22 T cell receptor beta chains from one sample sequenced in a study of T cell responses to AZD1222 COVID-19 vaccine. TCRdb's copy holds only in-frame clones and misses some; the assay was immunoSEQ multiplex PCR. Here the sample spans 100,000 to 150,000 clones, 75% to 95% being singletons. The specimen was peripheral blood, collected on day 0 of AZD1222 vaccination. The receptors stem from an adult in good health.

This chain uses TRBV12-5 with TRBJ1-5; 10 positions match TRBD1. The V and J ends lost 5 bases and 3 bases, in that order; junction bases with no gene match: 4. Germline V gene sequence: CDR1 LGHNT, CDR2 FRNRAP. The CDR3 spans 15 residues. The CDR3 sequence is CASGPGTGDNQPQHF. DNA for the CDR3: TGTGCTAGTGGTCCAGGGACAGGGGACAATCAGCCCCAGCATTTT.

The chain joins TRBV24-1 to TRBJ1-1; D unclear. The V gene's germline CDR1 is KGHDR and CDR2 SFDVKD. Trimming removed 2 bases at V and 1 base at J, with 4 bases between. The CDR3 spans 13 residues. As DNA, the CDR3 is TGTGCCACCAGTGATTGGGGGAACACTGAAGCTTTCTTT. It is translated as CATSDWGNTEAFF.

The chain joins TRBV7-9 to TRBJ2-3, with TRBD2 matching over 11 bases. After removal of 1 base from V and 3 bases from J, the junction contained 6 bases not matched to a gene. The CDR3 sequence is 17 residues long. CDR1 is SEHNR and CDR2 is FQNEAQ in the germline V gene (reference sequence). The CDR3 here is CASSLGLAGKGTDTQYF. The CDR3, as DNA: TGTGCCAGCAGCTTAGGACTAGCGGGAAAGGGAACAGATACGCAGTATTTT.

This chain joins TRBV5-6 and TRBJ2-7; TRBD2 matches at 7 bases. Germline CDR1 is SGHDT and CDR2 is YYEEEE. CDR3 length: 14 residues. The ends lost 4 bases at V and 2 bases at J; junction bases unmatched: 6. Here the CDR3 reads CASSQSTSPYEQYF. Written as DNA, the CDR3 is TGTGCCAGCAGCCAGTCGACTAGCCCCTACGAGCAGTACTTC.

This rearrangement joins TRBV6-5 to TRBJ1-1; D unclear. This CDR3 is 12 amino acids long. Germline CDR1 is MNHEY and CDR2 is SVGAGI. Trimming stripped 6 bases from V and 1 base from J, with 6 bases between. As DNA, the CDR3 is TGTGCCAGCAGGTCGCGGAACACTGAAGCTTTCTTT. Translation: CASRSRNTEAFF.

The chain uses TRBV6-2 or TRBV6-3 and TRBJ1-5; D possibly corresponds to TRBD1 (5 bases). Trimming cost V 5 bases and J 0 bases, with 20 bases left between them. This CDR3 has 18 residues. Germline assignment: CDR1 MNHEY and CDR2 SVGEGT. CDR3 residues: CASSHTPDRLYSNQPQHF. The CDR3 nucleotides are TGTGCCAGCAGTCACACCCCTGACAGACTTTATAGCAATCAGCCCCAGCATTTT.

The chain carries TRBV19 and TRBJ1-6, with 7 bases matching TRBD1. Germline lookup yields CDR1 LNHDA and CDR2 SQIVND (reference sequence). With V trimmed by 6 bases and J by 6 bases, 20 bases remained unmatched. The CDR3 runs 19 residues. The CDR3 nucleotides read TGTGCCAGTAGCCGGTCGGGGATCGGAAGGGGACAGATTAATTCACCCCTCCACTTT. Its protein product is CASSRSGIGRGQINSPLHF.

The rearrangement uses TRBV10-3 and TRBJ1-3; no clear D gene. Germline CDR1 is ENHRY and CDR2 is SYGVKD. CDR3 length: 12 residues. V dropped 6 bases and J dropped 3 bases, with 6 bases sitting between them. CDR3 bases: TGTGCCATCAGGGACCTTGGAAACACCATATATTTT. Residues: CAIRDLGNTIYF.

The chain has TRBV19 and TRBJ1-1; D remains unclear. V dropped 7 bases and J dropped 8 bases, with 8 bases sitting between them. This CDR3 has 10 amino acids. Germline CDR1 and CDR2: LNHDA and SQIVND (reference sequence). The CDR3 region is CASIKGEAFF. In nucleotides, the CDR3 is TGTGCCAGTATTAAGGGAGAAGCTTTCTTT.

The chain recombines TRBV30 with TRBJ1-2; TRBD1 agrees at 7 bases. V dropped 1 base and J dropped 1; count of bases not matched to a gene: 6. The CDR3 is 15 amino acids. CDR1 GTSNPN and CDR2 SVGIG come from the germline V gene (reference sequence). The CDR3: CAWSARDSFNYGYTF. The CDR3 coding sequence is TGTGCCTGGAGTGCCCGGGACAGCTTTAACTATGGCTACACCTTC.

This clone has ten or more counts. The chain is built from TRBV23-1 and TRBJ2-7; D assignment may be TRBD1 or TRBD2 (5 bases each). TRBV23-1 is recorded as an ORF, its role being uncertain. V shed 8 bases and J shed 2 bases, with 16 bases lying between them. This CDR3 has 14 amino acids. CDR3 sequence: CASVEVRETYEQYF. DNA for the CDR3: TGCGCCAGCGTGGAGGTCAGGGAAACCTACGAGCAGTACTTC.

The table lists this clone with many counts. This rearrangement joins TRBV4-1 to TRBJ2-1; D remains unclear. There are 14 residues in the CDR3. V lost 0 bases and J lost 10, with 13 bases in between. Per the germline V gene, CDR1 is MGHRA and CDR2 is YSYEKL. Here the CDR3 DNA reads TGCGCCAGCAGCCAAGAGGGATATCGTGTCGAGCAGTTCTTC. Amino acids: CASSQEGYRVEQFF.

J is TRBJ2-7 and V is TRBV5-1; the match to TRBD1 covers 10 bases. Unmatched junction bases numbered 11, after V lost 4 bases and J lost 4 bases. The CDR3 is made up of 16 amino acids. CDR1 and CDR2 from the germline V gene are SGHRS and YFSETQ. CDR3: CASSPDRGPNRYEQYF. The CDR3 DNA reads TGCGCCAGCAGCCCCGACAGGGGGCCTAACCGGTACGAGCAGTACTTC.

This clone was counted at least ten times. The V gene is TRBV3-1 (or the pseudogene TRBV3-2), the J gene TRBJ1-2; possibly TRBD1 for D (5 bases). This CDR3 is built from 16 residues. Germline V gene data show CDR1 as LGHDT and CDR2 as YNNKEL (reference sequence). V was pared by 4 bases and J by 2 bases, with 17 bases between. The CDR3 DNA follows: TGTGCCAGCAGCCCTCAAAATTGGGGACGGAACTATGGCTACACCTTC. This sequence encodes CASSPQNWGRNYGYTF.

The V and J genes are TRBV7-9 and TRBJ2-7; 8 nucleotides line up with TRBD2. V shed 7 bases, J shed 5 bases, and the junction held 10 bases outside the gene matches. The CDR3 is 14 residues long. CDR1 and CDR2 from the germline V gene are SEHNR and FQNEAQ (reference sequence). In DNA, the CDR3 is TGTGCCAGCACGTGGCGGGAGGTTGGCGACGAGCAGTACTTC. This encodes CASTWREVGDEQYF.

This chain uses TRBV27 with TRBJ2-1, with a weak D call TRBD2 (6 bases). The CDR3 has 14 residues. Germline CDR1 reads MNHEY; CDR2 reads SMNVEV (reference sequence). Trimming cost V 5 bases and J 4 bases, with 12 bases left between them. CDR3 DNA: TGTGCCAGCAGTGCGGGACCGCTATACAATGAGCAGTTCTTC. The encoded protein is CASSAGPLYNEQFF.

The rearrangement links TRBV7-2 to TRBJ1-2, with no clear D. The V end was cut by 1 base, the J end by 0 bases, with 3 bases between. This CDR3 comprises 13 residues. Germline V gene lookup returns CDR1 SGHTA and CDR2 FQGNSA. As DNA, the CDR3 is TGTGCCAGCAGCTTAGGGGCTAACTATGGCTACACCTTC. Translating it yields CASSLGANYGYTF.

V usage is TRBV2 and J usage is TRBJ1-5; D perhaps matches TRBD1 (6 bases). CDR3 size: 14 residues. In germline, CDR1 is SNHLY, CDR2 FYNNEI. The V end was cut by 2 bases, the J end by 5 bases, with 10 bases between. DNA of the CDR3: TGTGCCAGCAGTGAACAGGGGCGAGATCAGCCCCAGCATTTT. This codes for CASSEQGRDQPQHF.

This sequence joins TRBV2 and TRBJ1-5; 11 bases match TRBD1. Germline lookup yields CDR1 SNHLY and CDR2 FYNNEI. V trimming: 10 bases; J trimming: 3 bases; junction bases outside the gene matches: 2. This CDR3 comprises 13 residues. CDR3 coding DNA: TGTGCCAACGGACAGGGGGCCAATCAGCCCCAGCATTTT. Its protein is CANGQGANQPQHF.

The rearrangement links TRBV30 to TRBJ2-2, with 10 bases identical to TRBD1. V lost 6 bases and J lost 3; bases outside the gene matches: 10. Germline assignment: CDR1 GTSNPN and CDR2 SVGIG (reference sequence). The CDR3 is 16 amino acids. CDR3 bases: TGTGCCTGTGACAGGGGGCGTGTGGGGGACACCGGGGAGCTGTTTTTT. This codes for CACDRGRVGDTGELFF. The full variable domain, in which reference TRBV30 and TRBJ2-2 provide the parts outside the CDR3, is SQTIHQWPATLVQPVGSPLSLECTVEGTSNPNLYWYRQAAGRGLQLLFYSVGIGQISSEVPQNLSASRPQDRQFILSSKKLLLSDSGFYLCACDRGRVGDTGELFFGEGSRLTVL.

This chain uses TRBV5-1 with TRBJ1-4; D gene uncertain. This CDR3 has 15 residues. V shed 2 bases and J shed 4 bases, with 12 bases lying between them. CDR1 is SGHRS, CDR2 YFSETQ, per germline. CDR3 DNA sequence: TGCGCCAGCAGCTTTGGTACCGAACGTAATGAAAAACTGTTTTTT. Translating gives CASSFGTERNEKLFF.

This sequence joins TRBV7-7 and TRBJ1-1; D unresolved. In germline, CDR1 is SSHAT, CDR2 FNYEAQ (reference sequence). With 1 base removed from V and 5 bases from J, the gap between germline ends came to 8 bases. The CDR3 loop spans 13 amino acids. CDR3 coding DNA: TGTGCCAGCAGCTTAGATTGGGGTACTGAAGCTTTCTTT. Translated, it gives CASSLDWGTEAFF.